The next 21 T cell receptor beta chains were all read from a single sample in a study of T-cell memory formation after mild COVID-19. Via MiXCR, TCRdb re-called the 5' RACE reads, giving one row per CDR3 protein. The table lists around 370,000 distinct CDR3 sequences, 20% to 25% of them singletons. Sequencing was carried out using PBMCs or a T cell subset sorted from them (not recorded which). These receptors all come from an adult woman who had mild COVID-19 (a few samples of this study predate the infection). Cell type and time point are not known.

The gene calls are TRBV5-6 and TRBJ2-5, with 11 bases fitting TRBD2. Germline CDR1 is SGHDT and CDR2 is YYEEEE. Germline trimming cut 2 bases from V and 4 bases from J; bases unmatched to any gene: 4. The CDR3 loop spans 15 amino acids. The CDR3 bases are TGTGCCAGCAGCTTACTAGCGGGGGCCAGAGAGACCCAGTACTTC. Translating gives CASSLLAGARETQYF.

The chain has TRBV30 and TRBJ1-1; D gene uncertain. V shed 0 bases and J shed 4 bases, with 9 bases lying between them. CDR1 is GTSNPN and CDR2 is SVGIG in the germline V gene (reference sequence). The CDR3 consists of 13 residues. CDR3 sequence: CAWSVMESTEAFF. CDR3 DNA sequence: TGTGCCTGGAGTGTAATGGAGAGCACTGAAGCTTTCTTT.

In this sample, this clonotype turned up a few times. The chain uses TRBV7-2 and TRBJ1-5, with D possibly matching TRBD1 (5 bases). The length of the CDR3 is 16 residues. In germline, CDR1 is SGHTA, CDR2 FQGNSA. V dropped 5 bases and J dropped 4 bases, with 18 bases sitting between them. The CDR3: CASSPEGGVANQPQHF. The CDR3 DNA reads as TGTGCCAGCAGCCCAGAAGGAGGGGTTGCAAATCAGCCCCAGCATTTT.

Only a few counts were recorded for this clonotype. The V call is TRBV20-1, the J call TRBJ1-1; D is possibly TRBD1 (5 bases). This CDR3 contains 13 residues. CDR1 and CDR2 from the germline V gene are DFQATT and SNEGSKA (reference sequence). The germline V and J ends were trimmed by 2 bases and 6 bases, with 13 bases remaining between them. CDR3 in amino acids: CSARSTGYSEAFF. The CDR3 nucleotides are TGCAGTGCTAGATCTACAGGTTACTCTGAAGCTTTCTTT.

V usage is TRBV3-1 and J usage is TRBJ2-7; the match to TRBD1 covers 9 bases. In germline, CDR1 is LGHDT, CDR2 YNNKEL (reference sequence). J gave up 2 bases and V 0 bases, and 20 bases lay outside the gene matches. CDR3 length equals 21 residues. CDR3 residues: CASSQERGDRDRLLGTYEQYF. CDR3 bases: TGTGCCAGCAGCCAAGAAAGGGGGGACAGGGACCGTCTTCTGGGGACCTACGAGCAGTACTTC.

The CDR3 DNA reads TGCGCCAGCAGCCAAGATCTGGGGGCCCCAGAGACCCAGTACTTC. Protein product: CASSQDLGAPETQYF. The gene calls are TRBV4-3 and TRBJ2-5, with D tentatively TRBD1 (6 bases). The CDR3 contains 15 residues. The germline gives CDR1 LGHNA, CDR2 YSLEER. The V end lost 0 bases, the J end lost 4 bases, and 12 bases lay between the germline ends.

The gene calls are TRBV12-3 or TRBV12-4 and TRBJ2-5, with D perhaps TRBD1 (5 bases). The germline V and J ends were trimmed by 5 bases and 7 bases, with 11 bases remaining between them. There are 12 residues in the CDR3. The CDR3 is CASSPQGMTQYF. CDR3 sequence (DNA): TGTGCCAGCAGTCCCCAGGGTATGACCCAGTACTTC.

This clonotype was observed a handful of times. The chain has TRBV7-9 and TRBJ2-4; D is uncertain. V was pared by 1 base and J by 0 bases, with 10 bases between. Germline CDR1 and CDR2: SEHNR and FQNEAQ (reference sequence). The CDR3 has 16 residues. The CDR3 region has the DNA TGTGCCAGCAGCTTAGGAAGCGTCTTAGCCAAAAACATTCAGTACTTC. Residues: CASSLGSVLAKNIQYF.

J is TRBJ1-5 and V is TRBV5-5; unclear D gene. Germline V lookup: CDR1 SGHKS, CDR2 YYEKEE (reference sequence). This CDR3 region has 16 residues. V lost 5 bases to trimming and J lost 6 bases, with 21 bases between them. The CDR3 coding sequence is TGTGCCAGCAGGGTTAACGACAAACCATCCATTCAGCCCCAGCATTTT. Its protein product is CASRVNDKPSIQPQHF.

There are a few counts of this clonotype. The chain recombines TRBV6-5 with TRBJ2-3, with 8 bases identical to TRBD2. The trim removed 2 bases at V and 2 bases at J, leaving 6 bases unmatched. There are 16 residues in the CDR3. Germline V gene lookup returns CDR1 MNHEY and CDR2 SVGAGI. CDR3 DNA sequence: TGTGCCAGCAGTTACCGGGGGGGGGGTTCCACAGATACGCAGTATTTT. This encodes CASSYRGGGSTDTQYF.

J is TRBJ1-1 and V is TRBV5-1; 7 bases map to TRBD1. This CDR3 is built from 14 residues. Germline trimming cut 7 bases from V and 1 base from J; bases unmatched to any gene: 7. From germline, CDR1 is SGHRS and CDR2 YFSETQ. This chain's CDR3 is CASSRTGANTEAFF. CDR3 nucleotides: TGCGCCAGCTCACGGACAGGAGCGAACACTGAAGCTTTCTTT.

This clonotype was recorded a few times. This chain links TRBV6-5 with TRBJ2-3; 10 nucleotides line up with TRBD2. Trimming removed 3 bases from V and 4 bases from J; junction bases left unmatched: 4. The CDR3 contains 15 residues. Germline CDR1 reads MNHEY; CDR2 reads SVGAGI. CDR3 protein: CASSYKLAGPDTQYF. DNA for the CDR3: TGTGCCAGCAGTTATAAACTAGCGGGGCCAGATACGCAGTATTTT.

The chain combines TRBV7-6 with TRBJ1-1; TRBD1 is a possible D gene (6 bases). V lost 2 bases and J lost 4, with 14 bases in between. CDR1 is SGHVS and CDR2 is FNYEAQ in the germline V gene. The CDR3 has 15 amino acids. CDR3 region: CASSLRPGDSTEAFF. The CDR3 DNA reads TGTGCCAGCAGCTTACGCCCAGGGGATTCCACTGAAGCTTTCTTT.

This sequence joins TRBV4-2 and TRBJ1-5; no reliable D call. The CDR3 runs 13 residues. The ends were cut back, 0 bases at V and 5 bases at J, with 5 bases in the middle. Per the germline V gene, CDR1 is LGHNA and CDR2 is YNFKEQ. CDR3 amino acids: CASSQDGDQPQHF. DNA for the CDR3: TGTGCCAGCAGCCAAGATGGGGATCAGCCCCAGCATTTT.

In this sample, this clonotype turned up a few times. V and J are TRBV25-1 and TRBJ2-2; TRBD2 matches 8 bases. This CDR3 is built from 18 residues. The V gene's germline CDR1 is MGHDK and CDR2 SYGVNS. V lost 4 bases and J lost 4; bases outside the gene matches: 14. The CDR3 DNA sequence: TGTGCCAGCAGTGGCGGGACTAGGAGAAAAGGGGTCACCGGGGAGCTGTTTTTT. Translated: CASSGGTRRKGVTGELFF.

Many counts were recorded for this clonotype. The chain carries TRBV12-3 or TRBV12-4 and TRBJ2-1, with 12 bases that match TRBD2. The CDR3 length is 17 residues. J was trimmed by 1 base and V by 5 bases; bases with no gene match: 6. Here the CDR3 DNA reads TGTGCCAGCAGTCGCCTCGGGACTAGCGGGTCCTACAATGAGCAGTTCTTC. It encodes CASSRLGTSGSYNEQFF.

This rearrangement joins TRBV5-1 to TRBJ1-1; 8 positions agree with TRBD1. In germline, CDR1 is SGHRS, CDR2 YFSETQ. V was clipped by 2 bases and J by 7 bases; unmatched bases: 4. CDR3 size: 13 residues. The CDR3 nucleotides read TGCGCCAGCAGCTTTGGGACAGGCCATGAAGCTTTCTTT. Its protein product is CASSFGTGHEAFF.

This chain connects TRBV12-3 or TRBV12-4 to TRBJ1-2; 8 bases line up with TRBD1. J gave up 5 bases and V 6 bases, and 20 bases lay outside the gene matches. The CDR3 has 18 residues. As DNA, the CDR3 is TGTGCCAGCAGCCCGACCGTGAGTTGGACAGGGTTTATGTATGGCTACACCTTC. Protein sequence: CASSPTVSWTGFMYGYTF.

This clonotype turned up a few times. The chain uses TRBV12-3 or TRBV12-4 and TRBJ2-7, with 8 bases aligning to TRBD1. V trimming: 0 bases; J trimming: 3 bases; junction bases outside the gene matches: 4. This CDR3 has 15 amino acids. CDR3: CASSLAGTGNYEQYF. In DNA, the CDR3 is TGTGCCAGCAGTTTAGCCGGGACAGGCAACTACGAGCAGTACTTC.

The chain has TRBV25-1 and TRBJ1-1, with TRBD1 identical over 7 bases. Germline V gene sequence: CDR1 MGHDK, CDR2 SYGVNS. This CDR3 is 15 amino acids long. The V gene end was trimmed by 0 bases and the J gene end by 5 bases; junction bases not matched to a gene: 6. The CDR3 DNA is TGTGCCAGCAGTGAATACGGAGGGGGCCGTACTGAAGCTTTCTTT. Translating gives CASSEYGGGRTEAFF.

V is TRBV20-1 and J is TRBJ2-1, with TRBD2 matching over 8 bases. V lost 6 bases to trimming and J lost 7 bases; unmatched junction nucleotides: 2. Germline CDR1 is DFQATT and CDR2 is SNEGSKA (reference sequence). The CDR3 covers 11 residues. The CDR3 DNA reads TGCAGTGCGGAGCGGGAGAATGAGCAGTTCTTC. Translating gives CSAERENEQFF.